This T cell receptor beta chain was found in a study of resident and recirculating memory T cells in vitiligo. Study details: Shave-biopsy epidermis from lesional and nonlesional skin was sequenced alongside PBMCs. Overall study findings and caveats: No unique dominant TCR clone was found in vitiligo lesions.

CDR1 is SGDLS, CDR2 YYNGEE, per germline. CDR3 size: 17 residues. The V segment lost 7 bases and the J segment 5 bases; nucleotides outside the gene matches: 11. Stable vitiligo meant no lesion change over the previous 6 months. No patient showed confetti depigmentation, a clinical sign of active disease. Only in-frame clones appear in the TCRdb table, and some are missing; sequencing was by immunoSEQ multiplex PCR. The sample lists around 38,000 clones; around nine tenths were seen once. In regard to this clone: The antigen remains undetermined.

Sample: blood. The chain couples TRBV9 to TRBJ2-3; TRBD2 matches at 15 bases. This receptor was taken from a male donor with vitiligo. For the CDR3, the DNA is TGTGCCAGCGCCAGGGGACTAGCGGGGGGAGGGGGAGATACGCAGTATTTT. It is translated as CASARGLAGGGGDTQYF. The variable domain in full, completed from reference TRBV9 and TRBJ2-3, reads DSGVTQTPKHLITATGQRVTLRCSPRSGDLSVYWYQQSLDQGLQFLIQYYNGEERAKGNILERFSAQQFPDLHSELNLSSLELGDSALYFCASARGLAGGGGDTQYFGPGTRLTVL.